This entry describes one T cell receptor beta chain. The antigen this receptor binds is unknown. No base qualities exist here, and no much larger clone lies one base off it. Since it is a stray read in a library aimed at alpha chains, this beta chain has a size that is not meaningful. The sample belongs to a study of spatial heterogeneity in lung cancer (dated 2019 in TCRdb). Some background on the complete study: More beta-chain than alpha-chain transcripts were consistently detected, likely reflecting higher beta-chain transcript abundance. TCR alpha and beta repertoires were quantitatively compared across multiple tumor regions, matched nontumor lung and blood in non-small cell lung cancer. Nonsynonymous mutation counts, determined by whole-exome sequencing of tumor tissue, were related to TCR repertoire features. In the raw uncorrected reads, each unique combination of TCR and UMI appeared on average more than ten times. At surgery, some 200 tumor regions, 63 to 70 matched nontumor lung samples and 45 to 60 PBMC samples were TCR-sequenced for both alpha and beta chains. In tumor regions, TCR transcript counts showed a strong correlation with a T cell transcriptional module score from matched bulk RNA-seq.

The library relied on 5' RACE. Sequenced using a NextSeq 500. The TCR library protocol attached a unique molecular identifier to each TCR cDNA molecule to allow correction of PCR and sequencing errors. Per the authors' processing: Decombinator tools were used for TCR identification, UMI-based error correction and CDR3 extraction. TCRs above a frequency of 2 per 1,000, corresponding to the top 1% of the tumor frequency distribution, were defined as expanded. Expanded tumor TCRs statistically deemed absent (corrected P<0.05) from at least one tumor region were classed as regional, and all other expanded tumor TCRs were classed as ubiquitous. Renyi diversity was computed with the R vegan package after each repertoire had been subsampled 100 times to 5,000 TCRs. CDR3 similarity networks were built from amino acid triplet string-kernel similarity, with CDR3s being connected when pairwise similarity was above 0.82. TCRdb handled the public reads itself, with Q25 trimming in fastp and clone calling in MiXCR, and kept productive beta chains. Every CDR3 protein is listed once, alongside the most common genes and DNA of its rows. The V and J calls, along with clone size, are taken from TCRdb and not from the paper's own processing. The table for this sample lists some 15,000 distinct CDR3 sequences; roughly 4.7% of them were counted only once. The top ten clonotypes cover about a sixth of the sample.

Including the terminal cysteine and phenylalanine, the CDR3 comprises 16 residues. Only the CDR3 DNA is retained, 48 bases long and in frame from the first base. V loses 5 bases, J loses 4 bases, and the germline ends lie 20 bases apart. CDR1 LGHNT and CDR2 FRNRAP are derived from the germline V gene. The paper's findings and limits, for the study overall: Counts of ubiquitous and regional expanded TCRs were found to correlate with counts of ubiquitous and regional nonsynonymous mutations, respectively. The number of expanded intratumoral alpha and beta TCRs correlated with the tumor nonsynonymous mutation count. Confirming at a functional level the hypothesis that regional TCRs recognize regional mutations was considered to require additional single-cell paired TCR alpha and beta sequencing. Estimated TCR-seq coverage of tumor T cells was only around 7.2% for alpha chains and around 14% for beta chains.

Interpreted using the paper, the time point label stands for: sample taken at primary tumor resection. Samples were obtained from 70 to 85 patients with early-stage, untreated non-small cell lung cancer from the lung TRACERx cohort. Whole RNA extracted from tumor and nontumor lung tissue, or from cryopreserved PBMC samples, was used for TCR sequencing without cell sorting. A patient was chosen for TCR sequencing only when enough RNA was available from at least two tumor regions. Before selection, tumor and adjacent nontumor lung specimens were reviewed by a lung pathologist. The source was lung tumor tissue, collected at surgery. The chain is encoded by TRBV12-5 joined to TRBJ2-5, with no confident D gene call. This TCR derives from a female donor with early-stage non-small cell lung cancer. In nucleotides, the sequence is TGTGCTAGTGGTCCGGGTGCGTCGAGTGGTGGAGAGACCCAGTACTTC. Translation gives CASGPGASSGGETQYF. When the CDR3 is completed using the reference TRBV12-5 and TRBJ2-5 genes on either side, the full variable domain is DARVTQTPRHKVTEMGQEVTMRCQPILGHNTVFWYRQTMMQGLELLAYFRNRAPLDDSGMPKDRFSAEMPDATLATLKIQPSEPRDSAVYFCASGPGASSGGETQYFGPGTRLLVL.